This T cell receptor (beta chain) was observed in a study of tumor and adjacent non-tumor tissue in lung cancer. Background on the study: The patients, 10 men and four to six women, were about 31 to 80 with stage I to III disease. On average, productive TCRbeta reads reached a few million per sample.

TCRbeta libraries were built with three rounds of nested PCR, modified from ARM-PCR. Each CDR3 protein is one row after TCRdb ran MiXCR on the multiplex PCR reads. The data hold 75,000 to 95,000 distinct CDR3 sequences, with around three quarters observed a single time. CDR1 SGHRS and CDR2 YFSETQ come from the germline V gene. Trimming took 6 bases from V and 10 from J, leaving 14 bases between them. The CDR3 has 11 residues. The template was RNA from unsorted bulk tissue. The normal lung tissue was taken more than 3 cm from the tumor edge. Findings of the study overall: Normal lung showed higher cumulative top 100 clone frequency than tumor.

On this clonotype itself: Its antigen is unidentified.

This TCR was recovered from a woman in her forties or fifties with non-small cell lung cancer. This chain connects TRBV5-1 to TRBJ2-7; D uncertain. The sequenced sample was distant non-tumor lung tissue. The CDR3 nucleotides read TGCGCCAGCAAAGGGATTACGCGACAGTACTTC. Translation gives CASKGITRQYF.